This T cell receptor beta chain was observed in a study of blood T cell repertoires in COVID-19. CDR1 is MDHEN and CDR2 is SYDVKM in the germline V gene. The CDR3 is 17 residues long. Trimming stripped 5 bases from V and 7 bases from J, with 26 bases between. Measured with immunoSEQ multiplex PCR; TCRdb has only the in-frame clones, and not every one. Found here are approximately 200,000 clones, roughly 86% of them singletons; the top ten hold less than 3.5%. J is TRBJ1-2 and V is TRBV28; possibly TRBD1 for D (5 bases). The sequencing input was peripheral blood. This receptor was obtained from an older woman with acute or convalescent COVID-19. CDR3 residues: CASSAVTAGSPLGGYTF. The CDR3 bases are TGTGCCAGCAGTGCCGTGACAGCCGGATCACCTTTGGGTGGCTACACCTTC.